These 11 T cell receptor beta chains came from one sample sequenced in a study of cytomegalovirus exposure and HLA in healthy donors. Use of 60 Vbeta and 13 Jbeta primers characterized the PCR. Repertoires were generated with immunoSEQ multiplex PCR, while TCRdb's copy carries only in-frame clones and drops some. Here the sample table reports approximately 110,000 clones. The sample taken for sequencing was PBMCs. All receptors derive from a man aged 18-30 years in good health and CMV-seronegative.

The V and J genes are TRBV11-3 and TRBJ2-7, with TRBD2 matching over 9 bases. Trimming at V came to 0 bases and at J to 0 bases, leaving 6 bases not matched to a gene. In germline, CDR1 is SGHNT, CDR2 YENEEA. The CDR3 has 17 amino acids. The CDR3 loop is CASSLDQSSGDSYEQYF. CDR3 nucleotide sequence: TGTGCCAGCAGCTTAGATCAGTCTAGCGGGGACTCCTACGAGCAGTACTTC.

J is TRBJ2-4 and V is TRBV5-4; 9 nucleotides align to TRBD1. The CDR3 is made up of 14 amino acids. V lost 5 bases and J lost 6; bases outside the gene matches: 6. From germline, CDR1 is SGHNT and CDR2 YYREEE (reference sequence). CDR3 loop: CASRRDREGNIQYF. The CDR3 nucleotides are TGTGCCAGCAGACGGGACAGGGAGGGAAACATTCAGTACTTC.

This chain links TRBV10-1 with TRBJ2-3; 10 bases are shared with TRBD1. This CDR3 is built from 15 residues. V was clipped by 6 bases and J by 6 bases; unmatched bases: 9. Looked up from germline, CDR1 is WNHNN and CDR2 is SYGVQD (reference sequence). The CDR3 sequence: CASSDDGQGEDTQYF. Here the CDR3 DNA reads TGCGCCAGCAGCGACGATGGACAGGGGGAGGATACGCAGTATTTT.

V is TRBV18 and J is TRBJ1-5; D call uncertain. The length of the CDR3 is 14 residues. The V end was cut by 1 base, the J end by 2 bases, with 6 bases between. Germline assignment: CDR1 KGHSH and CDR2 LQKENI. CDR3 sequence reads: CASSPQSGNQPQHF. The DNA of the CDR3 is TGTGCCAGCTCACCACAGTCAGGCAATCAGCCCCAGCATTTT.

Points on this clone: One end of the junction does not line up with germline, which may come from a read error. This chain links TRBV11-3 with TRBJ2-3; no firm D call. Germline loops: CDR1 SGHNT, CDR2 YENEEA. This CDR3 has 12 amino acids. This CDR3 is CASSASTDTQYF. CDR3 in DNA: TGTGCCAGCAGCGCGAGCACAGATACGCAATATTTT.

The genes are TRBV13 and TRBJ1-1, with D hard to call. With 4 bases removed from V and 0 bases from J, the gap between germline ends came to 12 bases. This CDR3 spans 15 amino acids. Germline assignment: CDR1 PRHDT and CDR2 FYEKMQ (reference sequence). This CDR3 reads CASSSLVGMNTEAFF. In DNA form, the CDR3 reads TGTGCCAGCAGCTCCCTTGTGGGCATGAACACTGAAGCTTTCTTT.

V gene TRBV15 combines with J gene TRBJ1-2; weak D call: TRBD1 (5 bases). There are 13 residues in the CDR3. The V end was cut by 4 bases, the J end by 2 bases, with 8 bases between. Germline CDR1 and CDR2: LNHNV and YYDKDF (reference sequence). The CDR3 protein is CATSIKGNYGYTF. The DNA of the CDR3 is TGTGCCACCAGCATCAAGGGGAACTATGGCTACACCTTC.

The chain joins TRBV6-1 to TRBJ1-6; D is uncertain. Germline V gene sequence: CDR1 MNHNS, CDR2 SASEGT. The CDR3 contains 14 residues. Deletions cut 1 base from V and 7 bases from J, with 8 bases between. The CDR3 DNA reads as TGTGCCAGCAGTGAAGTGGGCCGAAATTCACCCCTCCACTTT. This sequence encodes CASSEVGRNSPLHF.

The rearrangement joins TRBV30 to TRBJ2-7; 7 bases are shared with TRBD1. The J segment lost 7 bases and the V segment lost 3 bases, leaving 15 bases of the junction unmatched. Germline lookup yields CDR1 GTSNPN and CDR2 SVGIG (reference sequence). The CDR3 loop spans 15 amino acids. The CDR3 here is CAWRGGFQQLGEQYF. The CDR3 DNA reads as TGTGCCTGGAGAGGGGGCTTCCAGCAACTGGGGGAGCAGTACTTC.

CDR3 coding DNA: TGTGCCAGCGGAGGCCCGGCTAGCGGCAAGTATTTT. It yields the protein CASGGPASGKYF. The V call is TRBV9, the J call TRBJ2-3; 7 positions agree with TRBD2. V was clipped by 7 bases and J by 13 bases; unmatched bases: 12. The length of the CDR3 is 12 residues. Per the germline V gene, CDR1 is SGDLS and CDR2 is YYNGEE.

The chain employs TRBV28 and TRBJ1-2; no clear D gene. Germline CDR1 MDHEN, CDR2 SYDVKM. The V end lost 6 bases, the J end lost 4 bases, and 18 bases lay between the germline ends. The CDR3 is 15 residues long. As DNA, the CDR3 is TGTGCCAGCAGCCCTCCAGGAGGCCCTAGCTATGGCTACACCTTC. Translated: CASSPPGGPSYGYTF.